This record covers a single T cell receptor (beta chain). This clonotype was seen a handful of times. Its antigen has not been determined. An end of the junction does not agree with germline; a read error may underlie this. The donors were about 40 Caucasian individuals from Russia, aged roughly 6 to 100 years, who were systemically healthy. Each donor gave about 9.7 milliliters of peripheral blood, drawn into EDTA-treated Vacutainer tubes. Ficoll-Paque density-gradient centrifugation was used to isolate PBMCs, with at least 7 million obtained per sample. Trizol reagent was used to extract total RNA from PBMCs, with at least 5.5 micrograms per sample. Naive CD45RAhigh/CD27high T cell percentages were measured by flow cytometry on a PBMC aliquot from every donor. Receptor amplification or capture employed 5' RACE. The instrument was an Illumina HiSeq 2500. A second PCR of about 6 to 12 cycles was performed with a sample-barcoded 5' primer and a J-beta primer mix. A unique molecular identifier was introduced onto each TCR beta cDNA molecule by a template-switch 5' adaptor carrying 12 random nucleotides. At least 2.5 million CDR3-containing paired-end reads were obtained from each sample. All of the RNA was converted into first-strand cDNA using the Mint cDNA synthesis kit, with a TRBC-specific oligonucleotide serving as the primer. Following uracil-DNA glycosylase treatment, all cDNA underwent a first 18-cycle PCR with the universal primers M1SS and BC2_uni_R. In the source study's methods: Normalization of each sample was performed by random selection of 1 million high-quality reads, each carrying a distinct molecular identifier. Instead of being binned into consensus sequences, reads that shared molecular identifiers were thrown out. CDR3 identification, clonotype clustering and error correction used MiTCR with a Q25 quality threshold and the strictest error-elimination algorithm. A nonparametric unseen species model with Euler transformation was used to estimate a lower bound on total TCR beta diversity. The public reads were quality trimmed at Q25 with fastp and then assembled into clones with MiXCR by TCRdb, keeping productive beta chains. Rows are combined by CDR3 protein, so each entry shows the most common genes and DNA. The authors' filters were not applied to this entry. Across this sample there are 780,000 or so distinct CDR3 sequences, with about 56% seen only once. Under 30% of the sample rests with the top ten.

This sample was taken from a study of blood T cells in healthy people across ages (dated by TCRdb to 2013 to 2016). For the wider study: Template switching captured roughly one uniquely barcoded TCR beta cDNA molecule per two T cells in model experiments. The study measured age-related changes in TCR beta repertoire diversity using deep sequencing normalized with unique cDNA molecular identifiers. Donors were grouped into four age groups: young (average 16 years), middle-aged (39), aged (62) and long-lived (about 89). To avoid experimental bias, donors of different ages were spread randomly across the sequencing lanes. For two donors (one aged 18 to 30 and one aged 80 or older), the study analyzed two additional independent replicas of 1 million unique cDNA reads from the same blood draw. On the study overall, not on this receptor specifically: Observed TCR beta diversity per million T cells fell roughly linearly with age, and a significant reduction was already apparent by age approximately 40. Estimates of total diversity from one million sequenced T cells were regarded as lower bounds and underestimates. Because donor CMV infection status was unknown, age-related changes in expanded clonotypes were potentially confounded. Compared with the aged group, more naive CD4+ T cells, fewer expanded clones and increased TCR diversity were shown by the long-lived group, suggesting age selection. Bulk unsorted PBMC profiling prevented conclusive comparison of naive and antigen-experienced compartments. A strong correlation was found between observed TCR beta diversity and the percentage of naive T cells measured by flow cytometry.

Taken from the germline V gene (reference sequence), the CDR1 and CDR2 loops are SEHNR and FQNEAQ. The CDR3 runs 13 residues from the cysteine to the phenylalanine. The read is trimmed to its CDR3 DNA, 39 bases read in frame from base 1. The V and J genes are TRBV7-9 and TRBJ2-7, and 7 bases in between align with TRBD1. Sample: blood. The TCR originated in a man aged 40-49 years in good health. The CDR3 in this case is CASSPTGYNEQYF. The DNA sequence reads TGTGCTAGCAGTCCGACAGGGTATAACGAGCAGTACTTC. With all but the CDR3 taken from the reference TRBV7-9 and TRBJ2-7 genes, the full variable domain is: DTGVSQNPRHKITKRGQNVTFRCDPISEHNRLYWYRQTLGQGPEFLTYFQNEAQLEKSRLLSDRFSAERPKGSFSTLEIQRTEQGDSAMYLCASSPTGYNEQYFGPGTRLTVT.